This TCR beta chain was observed in a study of read filtering for tumor transcriptome and immune sequencing. Study context: After DNase treatment, RNA was made into whole-transcriptome libraries. Study observations and caveats: IR-seq captured clonotypes deeper and more reliably than RNA-seq.

Germline CDR1 and CDR2: MNHEY and SVGAGI. V was pared by 0 bases and J by 1 base, with 6 bases of the junction left unmatched. The CDR3 is made up of 17 amino acids. This library used 300 to 450 ng RNA and molecular barcoded adaptors spanning alpha/delta and beta/gamma chains. From the reads, TCRdb called clonotypes with MiXCR, one entry per CDR3 protein. This table has roughly 90,000 distinct CDR3 sequences, 9% to 15% appearing once. There are many counts of this clonotype. Its target is unknown. Sequencing input: a population of CD138-negative cells sorted from bone marrow. The genes are TRBV6-5 and TRBJ2-5; 9 bases match TRBD2. This receptor was obtained from a donor at least 40 years old with multiple myeloma. CDR3 nucleotides: TGTGCCAGCAGTTACTCGACTAGCGGAGGTTTCCAAGAGACCCAGTACTTC. It is translated as CASSYSTSGGFQETQYF.